Presented here are 27 T cell receptor beta chains from one specimen sequenced in a study of blood T cell repertoires in COVID-19. Sequencing used immunoSEQ multiplex PCR; TCRdb keeps in-frame clones, though not all of them. The sample records 70,000 to 85,000 clones, 85% to 95% being singletons. The sample consisted of peripheral blood. These receptor sequences come from a woman aged 55 to 70 with active COVID-19.

V gene TRBV3-1 (or the pseudogene TRBV3-2) combines with J gene TRBJ1-3; D unresolved. The CDR3 sequence is 12 residues long. The ends were cut back, 1 base at V and 7 bases at J, with 5 bases in the middle. Germline V gene lookup returns CDR1 LGHDT and CDR2 YNNKEL (reference sequence). The DNA for the CDR3 is TGTGCCAGCAGCCAAGGTCGTAACACCATATATTTT. It codes for CASSQGRNTIYF.

The chain uses TRBV7-2 and TRBJ2-7; a weak D match, TRBD1 (5 bases). This CDR3 has 13 amino acids. The V end was cut by 6 bases, the J end by 6 bases, with 15 bases between. In germline, CDR1 is SGHTA, CDR2 FQGNSA. The CDR3 sequence is CASSPHPRAEQYF. The CDR3 coding sequence is TGTGCCAGCAGTCCGCACCCCAGGGCCGAGCAGTACTTC.

This chain joins TRBV5-1 and TRBJ1-2; D gene uncertain. Germline lookup yields CDR1 SGHRS and CDR2 YFSETQ. V gave up 0 bases and J gave up 6 bases, with 15 bases separating them. The CDR3 is 15 amino acids. DNA of the CDR3: TGCGCCAGCAGCTTGGTTGGAGTGGGGAGGGATGGCTACACCTTC. This encodes CASSLVGVGRDGYTF.

This clone was counted a few times. The chain combines TRBV5-5 with TRBJ1-2; D unresolved. This CDR3 has 12 residues. V lost 0 bases and J 7 bases, leaving 7 bases between the germline ends. Germline lookup yields CDR1 SGHKS and CDR2 YYEKEE (reference sequence). DNA of the CDR3: TGTGCCAGCAGCTTGGATATCTCTGGCTACACCTTC. Translation gives CASSLDISGYTF.

This chain joins TRBV4-2 and TRBJ1-4; D ambiguous. The CDR3 is made up of 15 amino acids. Germline loops: CDR1 LGHNA, CDR2 YNFKEQ. Trimming took off 0 bases at V and 4 bases at J, with 9 bases between the two ends. CDR3: CASSQDSPGNEKLFF. The CDR3, as DNA: TGTGCCAGCAGCCAAGACTCTCCGGGTAATGAAAAACTGTTTTTT.

V and J are TRBV15 and TRBJ2-1; TRBD2 matches at 10 bases. The CDR3 spans 15 residues. The V segment lost 5 bases and the J segment 5 bases; nucleotides outside the gene matches: 6. Germline CDR1 reads LNHNV; CDR2 reads YYDKDF (reference sequence). The CDR3 region is CATSDRLAGNNEQFF. The CDR3 DNA follows: TGTGCCACCAGCGACCGACTAGCGGGTAACAATGAGCAGTTCTTC.

This chain joins TRBV19 and TRBJ1-1, with D unclear. The CDR3 extends over 13 amino acids. Germline lookup yields CDR1 LNHDA and CDR2 SQIVND (reference sequence). The germline V and J ends were trimmed by 2 bases and 4 bases, with 8 bases remaining between them. The CDR3 spells CASSIKEGTEAFF. The CDR3 nucleotides read TGTGCCAGTAGTATAAAGGAGGGCACTGAAGCTTTCTTT.

This chain connects TRBV5-1 to TRBJ2-2; tentatively, D is TRBD2 (6 bases). The CDR3 spans 16 residues. Germline V lookup: CDR1 SGHRS, CDR2 YFSETQ. Trimming left V 1 base short and J 7 bases short, with 17 bases between. CDR3 sequence (DNA): TGCGCCAGCAGCTTGCCCCGGGAGAATTCCGGCGGGGAGCTGTTTTTT. Its protein product is CASSLPRENSGGELFF.

A single count supports this clone. The V call is TRBV7-2, the J call TRBJ2-7; 10 bases align to TRBD1. After removal of 5 bases from V and 6 bases from J, the junction contained 10 bases not matched to a gene. The germline V gene has CDR1 SGHTA and CDR2 FQGNSA. The CDR3 contains 15 residues. CDR3 in DNA: TGTGCCAGCAGCGCCACCGGGACAGGGGAGGGCGAGCAGTACTTC. It is translated as CASSATGTGEGEQYF.

The gene calls are TRBV18 and TRBJ2-3; D is uncertain. The V gene's germline CDR1 is KGHSH and CDR2 LQKENI. The CDR3 has 13 residues. V was trimmed by 0 bases and J by 4 bases, leaving 5 bases between them. Written as DNA, the CDR3 is TGTGCCAGCTCACCACCGAGCTCAGATACGCAGTATTTT. This gives the protein CASSPPSSDTQYF.

This chain joins TRBV3-1 (or the pseudogene TRBV3-2) and TRBJ1-1; D perhaps matches TRBD1 (5 bases). This CDR3 is 13 amino acids long. Germline V gene sequence: CDR1 LGHDT, CDR2 YNNKEL (reference sequence). With 4 bases removed from V and 4 bases from J, the gap between germline ends came to 10 bases. CDR3 in amino acids: CASSPGGSTEAFF. In DNA form, the CDR3 reads TGTGCCAGCAGCCCCGGGGGTAGCACTGAAGCTTTCTTT.

This clone has just a few counts. This chain joins TRBV14 and TRBJ2-7, with TRBD1 matching 8 bases. J gave up 2 bases and V 1 base, and 10 bases lay outside the gene matches. CDR1 and CDR2 from the germline V gene are SGHDN and FVKESK. This CDR3 spans 17 amino acids. The chain's CDR3 is CASSQGTGQANPYEQYF. In nucleotides, the CDR3 is TGTGCCAGCAGCCAAGGGACGGGACAGGCAAATCCCTACGAGCAGTACTTC. Complete variable domain (other parts from reference TRBV14 and TRBJ2-7): EAGVTQFPSHSVIEKGQTVTLRCDPISGHDNLYWYRRVMGKEIKFLLHFVKESKQDESGMPNNRFLAERTGGTYSTLKVQPAELEDSGVYFCASSQGTGQANPYEQYFGPGTRLTVT.

This clone appeared once. The rearrangement uses TRBV5-1 and TRBJ2-5; D is uncertain. V was clipped by 4 bases and J by 4 bases, with 11 bases between them. Germline values: CDR1 SGHRS, CDR2 YFSETQ. The CDR3 spans 13 residues. CDR3 nucleotides: TGCGCCAGCAGCCCCTCTCCGGGAGAGACCCAGTACTTC. Translated: CASSPSPGETQYF.

The chain is built from TRBV5-1 and TRBJ2-3; D possibly corresponds to TRBD2 (5 bases). The CDR3 totals 16 residues. CDR1 is SGHRS and CDR2 is YFSETQ in the germline V gene. The V end was cut by 4 bases, the J end by 5 bases, with 20 bases between. The CDR3 is CASSKYVTRTGDTQYF. In nucleotides, the CDR3 is TGCGCCAGCAGCAAATACGTGACACGGACTGGAGATACGCAGTATTTT.

The sample holds one count of this clone. In DNA form, the CDR3 reads TGTGCCAGCAGTCCTAATTGGAGGACTGAAGCTTTCTTT. This sequence encodes CASSPNWRTEAFF. This chain joins TRBV28 and TRBJ1-1; D uncertain. V was cut by 5 bases and J by 5 bases, with 12 bases left in between. Germline loops: CDR1 MDHEN, CDR2 SYDVKM. The CDR3 loop spans 13 amino acids.

This sequence joins TRBV30 and TRBJ2-7, with D unclear. V was shortened by 6 bases and J by 2 bases, with 14 bases between the two germline ends. This CDR3 is built from 13 residues. Germline V gives CDR1 GTSNPN, CDR2 SVGIG (reference sequence). CDR3 DNA sequence: TGTGCCTGCGGTCGCCTTTCCCCCTACGAGCAGTACTTC. Translation: CACGRLSPYEQYF.

The chain has TRBV6-5 and TRBJ2-5; 11 positions match TRBD2. The ends lost 5 bases at V and 4 bases at J; junction bases unmatched: 6. The V gene's germline CDR1 is MNHEY and CDR2 SVGAGI. The CDR3 has 15 residues. Here the CDR3 reads CASSIAGGVRETQYF. As DNA, the CDR3 is TGTGCCAGCAGTATAGCGGGAGGGGTACGAGAGACCCAGTACTTC.

This chain joins TRBV28 and TRBJ1-1, with D tentatively TRBD1 (5 bases). Germline V gene data show CDR1 as MDHEN and CDR2 as SYDVKM. CDR3 length: 13 amino acids. V was pared by 2 bases and J by 5 bases, with 9 bases between. CDR3 loop: CASSLRGRTEAFF. The CDR3 nucleotides read TGTGCCAGCAGTTTAAGGGGTCGGACTGAAGCTTTCTTT.

This chain connects TRBV5-1 to TRBJ2-1; D might be TRBD2 (5 bases). This CDR3 is 16 amino acids long. Between the trimmed V and J ends, which lost 1 base and 7 bases, there was a span of 18 bases. Looked up from germline, CDR1 is SGHRS and CDR2 is YFSETQ. CDR3 amino acids: CASSLLFRTERNEQFF. CDR3 DNA sequence: TGCGCCAGCAGCTTGTTGTTTCGGACTGAAAGGAATGAGCAGTTCTTC.

V gene TRBV7-8 combines with J gene TRBJ1-3; D possibly corresponds to TRBD1 (6 bases). The germline CDR1 and CDR2 sequences are SGHVS and FQNEAQ. The CDR3 has 13 amino acids. Trimming pared 4 bases from V and 3 bases from J, leaving 7 bases between. In nucleotides, the CDR3 is TGTGCCAGCAGCTCAGGGGTTGGAAACACCATATATTTT. Its protein product is CASSSGVGNTIYF.

The chain carries TRBV19 and TRBJ2-3; 7 nucleotides line up with TRBD2. The V gene's germline CDR1 is LNHDA and CDR2 SQIVND (reference sequence). This CDR3 spans 14 amino acids. Unmatched junction bases numbered 5, after V lost 5 bases and J lost 3 bases. The CDR3 DNA is TGTGCCAGTAGTGGCGGGGGAGTGACAGATACGCAGTATTTT. Translating gives CASSGGGVTDTQYF.

This chain uses TRBV11-2 with TRBJ2-3, with 11 bases aligning to TRBD1. The V gene end was trimmed by 6 bases and the J gene end by 0 bases; junction bases not matched to a gene: 11. There are 18 residues in the CDR3. Germline CDR1 SGHAT, CDR2 FQNNGV. The CDR3 region is CASSLRTGGIGSTDTQYF. CDR3 bases: TGTGCCAGCAGTCTCAGGACAGGGGGCATCGGGAGCACAGATACGCAGTATTTT.

V usage is TRBV19 and J usage is TRBJ1-1; no firm D call. Per the germline V gene, CDR1 is LNHDA and CDR2 is SQIVND (reference sequence). The V end lost 7 bases, the J end lost 4 bases, and 13 bases lay between the germline ends. The CDR3 loop spans 13 amino acids. This CDR3 reads CASNMRVSTEAFF. Here the CDR3 DNA reads TGTGCCAGTAATATGCGGGTATCCACTGAAGCTTTCTTT.

This chain connects TRBV28 to TRBJ2-2; a weak D match, TRBD1 (5 bases). Trimming took 11 bases from V and 2 from J, leaving 15 bases between them. The germline CDR1 and CDR2 sequences are MDHEN and SYDVKM. The CDR3 runs to 14 residues. This CDR3 reads CAALGRANTGELFF. DNA of the CDR3: TGTGCCGCCCTCGGCAGGGCAAACACCGGGGAGCTGTTTTTT.

The chain uses TRBV7-8 and TRBJ1-4, with 7 bases that match TRBD1. The CDR3 length is 14 residues. Germline-derived CDR1 and CDR2 are SGHVS and FQNEAQ. The trim removed 1 base at V and 7 bases at J, leaving 3 bases unmatched. The CDR3 sequence is CASSLVTGSEKLFF. The CDR3 DNA sequence: TGTGCCAGCAGCTTAGTGACAGGGAGTGAAAAACTGTTTTTT.

The genes are TRBV30 and TRBJ1-1; TRBD1 matches at 7 bases. The CDR3 consists of 13 residues. CDR1 and CDR2 from the germline V gene are GTSNPN and SVGIG (reference sequence). J lost 5 bases, V lost 5 bases, and 8 bases had no gene match. Written as DNA, the CDR3 is TGTGCCTGGGAAAAACAGGGGCAAACTGAAGCTTTCTTT. Its translation: CAWEKQGQTEAFF.

The chain uses TRBV11-2 and TRBJ2-7; possibly TRBD2 for D (8 bases). Germline CDR1 and CDR2: SGHAT and FQNNGV. The CDR3 totals 16 residues. V gave up 9 bases and J gave up 3 bases, with 24 bases separating them. CDR3 amino acids: CASLLGAGGQSYEQYF. CDR3 in DNA: TGTGCCAGTCTGCTCGGGGCGGGGGGACAGAGCTACGAGCAGTACTTC.